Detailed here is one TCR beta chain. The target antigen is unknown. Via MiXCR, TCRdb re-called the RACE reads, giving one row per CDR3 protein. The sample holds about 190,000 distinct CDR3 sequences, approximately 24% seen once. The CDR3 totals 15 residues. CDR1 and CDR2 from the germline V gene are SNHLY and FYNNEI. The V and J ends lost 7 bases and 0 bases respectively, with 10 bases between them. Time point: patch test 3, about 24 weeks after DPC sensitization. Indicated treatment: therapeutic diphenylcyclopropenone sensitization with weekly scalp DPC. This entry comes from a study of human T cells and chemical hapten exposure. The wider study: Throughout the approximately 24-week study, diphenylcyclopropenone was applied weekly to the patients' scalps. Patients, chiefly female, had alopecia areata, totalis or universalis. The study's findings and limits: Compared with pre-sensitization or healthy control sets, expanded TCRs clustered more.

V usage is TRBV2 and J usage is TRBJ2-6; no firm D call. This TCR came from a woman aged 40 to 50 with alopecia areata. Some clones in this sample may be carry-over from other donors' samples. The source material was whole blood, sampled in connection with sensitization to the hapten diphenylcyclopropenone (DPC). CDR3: CASNLVTSGANVLTF. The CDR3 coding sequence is TGTGCCAGCAATCTCGTAACCTCTGGGGCCAACGTCCTGACTTTC.